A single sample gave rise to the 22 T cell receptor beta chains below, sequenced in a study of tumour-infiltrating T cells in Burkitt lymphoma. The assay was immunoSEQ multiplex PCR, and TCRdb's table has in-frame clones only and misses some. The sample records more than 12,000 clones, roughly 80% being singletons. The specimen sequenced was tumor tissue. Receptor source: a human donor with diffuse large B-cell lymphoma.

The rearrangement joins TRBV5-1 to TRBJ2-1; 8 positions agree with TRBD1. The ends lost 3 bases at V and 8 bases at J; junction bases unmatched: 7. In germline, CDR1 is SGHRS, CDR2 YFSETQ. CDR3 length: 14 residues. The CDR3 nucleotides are TGCGCCAGCAGCTACGGACAGGGCATTGATGAGCAGTTCTTC. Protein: CASSYGQGIDEQFF.

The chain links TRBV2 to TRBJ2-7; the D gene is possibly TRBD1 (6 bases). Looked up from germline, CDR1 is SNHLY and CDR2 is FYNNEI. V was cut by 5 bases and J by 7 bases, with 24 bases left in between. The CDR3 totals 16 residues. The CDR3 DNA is TGTGCCAGCAGTTACCGCAGGACAGACGCCTTGGGAGAGCAGTACTTC. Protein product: CASSYRRTDALGEQYF.

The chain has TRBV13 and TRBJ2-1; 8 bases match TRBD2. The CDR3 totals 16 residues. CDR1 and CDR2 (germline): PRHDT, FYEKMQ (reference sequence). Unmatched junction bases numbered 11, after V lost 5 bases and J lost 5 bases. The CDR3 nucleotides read TGTGCCAGCAGCCCCCCCCCGGGACTAGGAAACAATGAGCAGTTCTTC. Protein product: CASSPPPGLGNNEQFF.

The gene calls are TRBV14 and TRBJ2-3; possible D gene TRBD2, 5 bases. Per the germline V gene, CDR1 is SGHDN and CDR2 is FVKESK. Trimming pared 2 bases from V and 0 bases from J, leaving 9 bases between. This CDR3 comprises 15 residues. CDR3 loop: CASSQPRTSTDTQYF. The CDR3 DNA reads TGTGCCAGCAGCCAACCCCGGACTAGCACAGATACGCAGTATTTT.

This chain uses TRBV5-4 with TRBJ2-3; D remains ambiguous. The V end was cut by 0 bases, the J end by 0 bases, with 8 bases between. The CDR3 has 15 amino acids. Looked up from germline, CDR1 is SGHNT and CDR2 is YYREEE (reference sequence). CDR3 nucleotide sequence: TGTGCCAGCAGCTTGGCTGTGACTAGCACAGATACGCAGTATTTT. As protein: CASSLAVTSTDTQYF. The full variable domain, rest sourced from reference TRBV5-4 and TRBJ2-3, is ETGVTQSPTHLIKTRGQQVTLRCSSQSGHNTVSWYQQALGQGPQFIFQYYREEENGRGNFPPRFSGLQFPNYSSELNVNALELDDSALYLCASSLAVTSTDTQYFGPGTRLTVL.

The CDR3 DNA sequence: TGTGCCTGGAGTTCGGGAACAGATACGCAGTATTTT. The encoded protein is CAWSSGTDTQYF. The chain joins TRBV30 to TRBJ2-3, with a tentative D call TRBD2 (5 bases). Germline lookup yields CDR1 GTSNPN and CDR2 SVGIG (reference sequence). CDR3 length: 12 residues. Trimming pared 2 bases from V and 3 bases from J, leaving 6 bases between. Full variable domain (missing parts from reference TRBV30 and TRBJ2-3): SQTIHQWPATLVQPVGSPLSLECTVEGTSNPNLYWYRQAAGRGLQLLFYSVGIGQISSEVPQNLSASRPQDRQFILSSKKLLLSDSGFYLCAWSSGTDTQYFGPGTRLTVL.

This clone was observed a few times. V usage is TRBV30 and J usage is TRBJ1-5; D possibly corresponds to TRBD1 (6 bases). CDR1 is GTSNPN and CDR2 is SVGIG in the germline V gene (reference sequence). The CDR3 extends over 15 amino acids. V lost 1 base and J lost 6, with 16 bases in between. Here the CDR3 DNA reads TGTGCCTGGAGTGATACCGGGCAGGGGTTTCAGCCCCAGCATTTT. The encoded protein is CAWSDTGQGFQPQHF.

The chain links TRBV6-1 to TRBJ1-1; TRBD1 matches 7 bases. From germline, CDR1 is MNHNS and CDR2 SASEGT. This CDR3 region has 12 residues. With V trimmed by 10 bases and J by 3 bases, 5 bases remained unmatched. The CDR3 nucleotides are TGTGCCATCCAGGGGGGGTACACTGAAGCTTTCTTT. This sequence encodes CAIQGGYTEAFF.

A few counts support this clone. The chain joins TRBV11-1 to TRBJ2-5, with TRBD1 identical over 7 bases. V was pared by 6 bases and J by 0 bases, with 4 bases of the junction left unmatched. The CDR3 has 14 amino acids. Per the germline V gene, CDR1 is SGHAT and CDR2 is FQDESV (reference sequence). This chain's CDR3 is CASRSRGYQETQYF. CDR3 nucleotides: TGTGCCAGCAGGTCCAGGGGGTACCAAGAGACCCAGTACTTC.

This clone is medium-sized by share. The CDR3 DNA reads as TGTGCCAGCAGCCAAGTAGGGTCCCAAGAGACCCAGTACTTC. Residues: CASSQVGSQETQYF. The chain has TRBV4-2 and TRBJ2-5, with D unclear. V lost 1 base and J lost 1, with 7 bases in between. Germline loops: CDR1 LGHNA, CDR2 YNFKEQ. This CDR3 is built from 14 residues.

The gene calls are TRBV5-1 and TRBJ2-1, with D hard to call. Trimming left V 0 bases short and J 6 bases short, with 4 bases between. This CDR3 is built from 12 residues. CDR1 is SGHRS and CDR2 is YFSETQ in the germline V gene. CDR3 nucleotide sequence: TGCGCCAGCAGCTTGGTTGTCAATGAGCAGTTCTTC. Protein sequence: CASSLVVNEQFF.

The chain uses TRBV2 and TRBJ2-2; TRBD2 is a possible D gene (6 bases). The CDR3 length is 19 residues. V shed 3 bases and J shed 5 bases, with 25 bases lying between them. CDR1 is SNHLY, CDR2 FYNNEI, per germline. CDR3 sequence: CASSEQGTPLGRWTGELFF. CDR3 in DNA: TGTGCCAGCAGTGAGCAAGGGACTCCCCTAGGTCGGTGGACCGGGGAGCTGTTTTTT.

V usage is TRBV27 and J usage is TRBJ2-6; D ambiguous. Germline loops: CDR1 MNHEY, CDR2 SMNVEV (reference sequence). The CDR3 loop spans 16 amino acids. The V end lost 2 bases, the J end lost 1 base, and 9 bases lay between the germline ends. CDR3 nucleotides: TGTGCCAGCAGTTTAAGGTCATGGTCTGGGGCCAACGTCCTGACTTTC. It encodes CASSLRSWSGANVLTF.

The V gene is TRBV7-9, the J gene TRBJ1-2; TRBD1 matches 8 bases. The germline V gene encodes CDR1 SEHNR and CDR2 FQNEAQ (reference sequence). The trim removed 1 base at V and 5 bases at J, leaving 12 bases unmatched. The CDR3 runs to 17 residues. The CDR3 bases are TGTGCCAGCAGCTTAGATTTGGACAGGGCCAGACATTATGGCTACACCTTC. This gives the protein CASSLDLDRARHYGYTF.

CDR3 region: CATSREESMDTQYF. The CDR3 DNA reads TGTGCCACCAGCAGAGAGGAATCTATGGATACGCAGTATTTT. The V call is TRBV15, the J call TRBJ2-3; D uncertain. The CDR3 sequence is 14 residues long. V was cut by 0 bases and J by 6 bases, with 10 bases left in between. CDR1 is LNHNV, CDR2 YYDKDF, per germline (reference sequence).

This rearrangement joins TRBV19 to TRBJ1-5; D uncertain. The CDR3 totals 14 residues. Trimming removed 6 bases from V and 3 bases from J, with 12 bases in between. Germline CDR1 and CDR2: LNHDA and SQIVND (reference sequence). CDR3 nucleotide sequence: TGTGCCAGTAGCCGGATCACCCACAATCAGCCCCAGCATTTT. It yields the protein CASSRITHNQPQHF. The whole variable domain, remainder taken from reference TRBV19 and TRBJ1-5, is DGGITQSPKYLFRKEGQNVTLSCEQNLNHDAMYWYRQDPGQGLRLIYYSQIVNDFQKGDIAEGYSVSREKKESFPLTVTSAQKNPTAFYLCASSRITHNQPQHFGDGTRLSIL.

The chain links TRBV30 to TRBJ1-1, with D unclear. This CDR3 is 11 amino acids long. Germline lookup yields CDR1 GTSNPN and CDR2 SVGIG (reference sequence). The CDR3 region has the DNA TGTGTAGGCGAAAGATTCACTGAAGCTTTCTTT. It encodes CVGERFTEAFF.

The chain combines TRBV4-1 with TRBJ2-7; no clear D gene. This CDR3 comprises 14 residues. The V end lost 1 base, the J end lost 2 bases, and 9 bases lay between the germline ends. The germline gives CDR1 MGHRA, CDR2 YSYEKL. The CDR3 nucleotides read TGCGCCAGCAGCCAAGTGCCGGGCACCTACGAGCAGTACGTC. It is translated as CASSQVPGTYEQYV.

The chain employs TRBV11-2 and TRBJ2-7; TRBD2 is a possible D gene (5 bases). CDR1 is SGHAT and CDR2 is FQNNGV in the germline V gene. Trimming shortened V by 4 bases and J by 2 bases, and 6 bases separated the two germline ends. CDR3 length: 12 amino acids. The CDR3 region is CASSSGTYEQYV. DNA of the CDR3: TGTGCCAGCAGCTCCGGGACCTACGAGCAGTACGTC.

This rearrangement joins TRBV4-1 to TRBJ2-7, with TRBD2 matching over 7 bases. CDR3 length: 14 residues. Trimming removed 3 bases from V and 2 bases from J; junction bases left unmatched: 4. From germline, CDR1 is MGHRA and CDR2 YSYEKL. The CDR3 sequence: CASSHGTSAYEQYF. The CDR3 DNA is TGCGCCAGCAGCCATGGTACTAGCGCCTACGAGCAGTACTTC.

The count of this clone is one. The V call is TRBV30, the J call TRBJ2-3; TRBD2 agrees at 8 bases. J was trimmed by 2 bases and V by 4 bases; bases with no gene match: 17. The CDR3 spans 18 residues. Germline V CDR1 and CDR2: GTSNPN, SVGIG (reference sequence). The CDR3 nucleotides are TGTGCCTGGAAAGGGACCTTCTTTGCGGGAGGTATCACAGATACGCAGTATTTT. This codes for CAWKGTFFAGGITDTQYF.

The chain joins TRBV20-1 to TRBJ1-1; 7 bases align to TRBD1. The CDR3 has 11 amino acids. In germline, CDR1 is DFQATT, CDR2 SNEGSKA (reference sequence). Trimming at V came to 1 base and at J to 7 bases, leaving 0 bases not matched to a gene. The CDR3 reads CSARGTGEAFF. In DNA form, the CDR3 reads TGCAGTGCTAGAGGGACAGGTGAAGCTTTCTTT.